This T cell receptor (beta chain) appears in the sequencing data of a study of blood T cell repertoires in COVID-19. Here immunoSEQ multiplex PCR was the method, and the copy in TCRdb shows in-frame clones only, minus some. Here the sample spans about 160,000 clones, about 91% being singletons. V lost 3 bases, J lost 6 bases, and 9 bases lay in between. The CDR3 is 13 residues long. This clonotype was sampled from a woman aged 55-70 years who had recovered from COVID-19. Sample: peripheral blood. J is TRBJ2-1 and V is TRBV12-3 or TRBV12-4, with no clear D. This CDR3 is CASSFSVGNEQFF. CDR3 bases: TGTGCCAGCAGTTTCTCCGTCGGCAATGAGCAGTTCTTC.